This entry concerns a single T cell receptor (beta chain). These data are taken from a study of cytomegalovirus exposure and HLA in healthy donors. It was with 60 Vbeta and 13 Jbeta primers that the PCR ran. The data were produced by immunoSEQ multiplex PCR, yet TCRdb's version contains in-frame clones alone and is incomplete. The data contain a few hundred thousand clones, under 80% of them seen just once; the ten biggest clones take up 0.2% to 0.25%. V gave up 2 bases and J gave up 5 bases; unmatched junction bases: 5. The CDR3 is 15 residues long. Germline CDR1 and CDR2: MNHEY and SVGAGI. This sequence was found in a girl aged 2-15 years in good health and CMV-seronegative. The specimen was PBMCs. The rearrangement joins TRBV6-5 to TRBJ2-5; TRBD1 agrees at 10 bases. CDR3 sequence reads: CASSYDRGLRETQYF. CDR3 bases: TGTGCCAGCAGTTACGACAGGGGGCTTCGGGAGACCCAGTACTTC.